This T cell receptor beta chain was documented in a study of beta chain features in type 1 diabetes. Overall study context: No patient-donor differences in age, gender, total cells or subset yield. Examined across all samples were almost 110 million sorted cells. Overall study results and limits: Shortening of TCRB CDR3s, moderate but significant, appeared in all four CD4+ subsets of Type 1 diabetes patients. Across patients, naive, central memory and Treg TCRB repertoires exhibited apparently greater similarity than was observed across healthy donors.

This clone occurred a few times. Its antigen remains unknown. Expressed TCRB transcripts were sequenced after all isolated RNA was converted to cDNA. Sequenced naive, central memory and regulatory T cell samples produced an average of about 3.57 million reads. Using immunoSEQ multiplex PCR, the repertoire was profiled, and TCRdb retains in-frame clones only, with some absent. The sample carries 300,000 to 450,000 clones, roughly 9.8% recorded once. The CDR3 covers 16 residues. The junction had 10 bases not matched to a gene; V was cut back by 4 bases and J by 10 bases. Germline V gives CDR1 SGHRS, CDR2 YFSETQ.

Sequencing was done on a sample of central memory CD4+ T cells from blood. The chain couples TRBV5-1 to TRBJ2-1; 14 nucleotides match TRBD2. The sequence was obtained from a man aged 25-40 years with type 1 diabetes. CDR3 nucleotides: TGCGCCAGCAGCCCGGGACTAGCGGGAGTCAGTGAGGAGCAGTTCTTC. This gives the protein CASSPGLAGVSEEQFF. Supplemented by reference TRBV5-1 and TRBJ2-1, the full variable domain reads KAGVTQTPRYLIKTRGQQVTLSCSPISGHRSVSWYQQTPGQGLQFLFEYFSETQRNKGNFPGRFSGRQFSNSRSEMNVSTLELGDSALYLCASSPGLAGVSEEQFFGPGTRLTVL.